This T cell receptor (beta chain) was found in a study of T cells after yellow fever vaccination. Overall study: Preparation of the low-cell-number fractions used SMART-Seq v4 Ultra Low Input. Whole-study findings and limits: A weaker secondary response peaked on day 5, the primary on day 15.

Production of TCR cDNA was by 5'RACE template switching, which also added a universal primer site and UMIs. MiXCR, applied by TCRdb to the 5' RACE reads, yields one record per CDR3 protein. Of 350,000 to 450,000 distinct CDR3 sequences listed, approximately 19% are singletons. Note on this clonotype: Its antigen is currently unknown.

CDR3 length: 14 amino acids. Deletions cut 2 bases from V and 1 base from J, with 7 bases between. In germline, CDR1 is SGHVS, CDR2 FNYEAQ. The source was PBMCs, collected before the yellow fever booster vaccination. The V call is TRBV7-6, the J call TRBJ2-3; D gene uncertain. This clonotype originated in a man aged 18-30 years who received the YFV17D yellow fever vaccine. The CDR3 is CASSLPGRTDTQYF. Here the CDR3 DNA reads TGTGCCAGCAGCTTACCGGGTCGCACAGATACGCAGTATTTT.